These 29 T cell receptor beta chains originate from one sample sequenced in a study of cytomegalovirus exposure and HLA in healthy donors. Vbeta (60) and Jbeta (13) primers were used in the PCR. The protocol was immunoSEQ multiplex PCR, while the TCRdb copy is restricted to in-frame clones and leaves out a portion. The sample consists of 200,000 to 250,000 clones, approximately 80% of them appearing once. Sequencing input: PBMCs. The receptors stem from a man aged 30 to 45 in good health and CMV-seronegative.

The chain couples TRBV27 to TRBJ2-1; no firm D call. The CDR3 loop spans 13 amino acids. The V and J ends lost 6 bases and 0 bases respectively, with 6 bases between them. Germline lookup yields CDR1 MNHEY and CDR2 SMNVEV (reference sequence). DNA of the CDR3: TGTGCCAGCAGCCTCAGCTCCTACAATGAGCAGTTCTTC. The encoded protein is CASSLSSYNEQFF.

The genes are TRBV5-5 and TRBJ2-7, with 9 bases that match TRBD1. CDR3 length equals 15 residues. J lost 6 bases, V lost 4 bases, and 11 bases had no gene match. Germline CDR1 is SGHKS and CDR2 is YYEKEE (reference sequence). CDR3 protein: CASSRPGQGVFEQYF. CDR3 bases: TGTGCCAGCAGCCGACCGGGACAGGGAGTTTTCGAGCAGTACTTC.

The V and J genes are TRBV5-6 and TRBJ1-6, with 8 bases that match TRBD1. The germline V gene has CDR1 SGHDT and CDR2 YYEEEE. Losses at the gene ends were 4 bases for V and 10 bases for J; bases not matched to a gene: 7. The CDR3 covers 14 residues. CDR3 sequence reads: CASSVQGVGSPLHF. CDR3 in DNA: TGTGCCAGCAGCGTACAGGGGGTAGGGTCACCCCTCCACTTT.

This sequence joins TRBV15 and TRBJ1-6; 7 nucleotides align to TRBD1. The CDR3 length is 14 residues. CDR1 LNHNV and CDR2 YYDKDF come from the germline V gene (reference sequence). Trimming took 1 base from V and 13 from J; bases not matched to a gene: 7. CDR3 sequence (DNA): TGTGCCACCAGCAGAGGTGGAGGGGGCCGGCCCCTCCACTTT. It is translated as CATSRGGGGRPLHF.

This chain connects TRBV19 to TRBJ1-1; perhaps TRBD1 as D (6 bases). The CDR3 runs 16 residues. The V gene's germline CDR1 is LNHDA and CDR2 SQIVND (reference sequence). The V and J ends lost 7 bases and 0 bases respectively, with 18 bases between them. CDR3 sequence (DNA): TGTGCCAGTACGGCCGACAGGATAGGAATGAACACTGAAGCTTTCTTT. Residues: CASTADRIGMNTEAFF.

A remark on this clone: One end of the junction does not line up with germline, which may come from a read error. Other DNA sequences in this sample translate to the same CDR3. The chain has TRBV29-1 and TRBJ1-1, with D unresolved. The CDR3 is made up of 11 amino acids. The germline V gene encodes CDR1 SQVTM and CDR2 ANQGSEA. CDR3 nucleotide sequence: TGCAGCGTTGAGTTAGACACTGAGGCTTTCTTT. Amino acid sequence: CSVELDTEAFF.

The chain is built from TRBV11-2 and TRBJ1-6; 7 nucleotides match TRBD1. The CDR3 covers 16 residues. The V segment lost 6 bases and the J segment 9 bases; nucleotides outside the gene matches: 14. Germline-derived CDR1 and CDR2 are SGHAT and FQNNGV. In DNA, the CDR3 is TGTGCCAGCAGATTAAGACAGGGCGACCAGGGTTCACCCCTCCACTTT. Translation gives CASRLRQGDQGSPLHF.

The chain links TRBV10-1 to TRBJ1-1; D perhaps matches TRBD1 (5 bases). This CDR3 has 13 amino acids. The germline CDR1 and CDR2 sequences are WNHNN and SYGVQD (reference sequence). The germline V and J ends were trimmed by 6 bases and 0 bases, with 8 bases remaining between them. The CDR3, as DNA: TGCGCCAGCAGAAGGACAATGAACACTGAAGCTTTCTTT. Translated: CASRRTMNTEAFF.

On this clone: One end of the junction does not line up with germline, which may come from a read error. The V call is TRBV11-2, the J call TRBJ2-6; D possibly corresponds to TRBD2 (6 bases). The CDR3 covers 14 residues. Germline V gene sequence: CDR1 SGHAT, CDR2 FQNNGV. CDR3 in amino acids: CASSLERGASVLTF. Here the CDR3 DNA reads TGTGCCAGCAGCTTGGAGCGCGGGGCCAGCGTCCTGACTTTC.

The CDR3 sequence is CSVRREGRLYGYTF. The DNA of the CDR3 is TGCAGCGTTCGGAGGGAGGGAAGACTCTATGGCTACACCTTC. The chain joins TRBV29-1 to TRBJ1-2, with D hard to call. CDR3 size: 14 residues. V was shortened by 5 bases and J by 4 bases, with 17 bases between the two germline ends. Looked up from germline, CDR1 is SQVTM and CDR2 is ANQGSEA.

V is TRBV7-8 and J is TRBJ2-7; 14 nucleotides align to TRBD2. The CDR3 contains 14 residues. V lost 5 bases and J lost 5; bases outside the gene matches: 2. CDR1 and CDR2 (germline): SGHVS, FQNEAQ. CDR3 nucleotides: TGTGCCAGCAGCCGGACTAGCGGGGGGAACGAGCAGTACTTC. Translation: CASSRTSGGNEQYF.

This sequence joins TRBV5-1 and TRBJ2-1; 12 nucleotides line up with TRBD2. V lost 1 base to trimming and J lost 3 bases; unmatched junction nucleotides: 2. The CDR3 is made up of 16 amino acids. Germline V gene data show CDR1 as SGHRS and CDR2 as YFSETQ. Written as DNA, the CDR3 is TGCGCCAGCAGCTTGTCGACTAGCGGGGGCTACAATGAGCAGTTCTTC. It yields the protein CASSLSTSGGYNEQFF.

The chain couples TRBV9 to TRBJ2-3; D is unclear. Germline CDR1 reads SGDLS; CDR2 reads YYNGEE. Trimming took 1 base from V and 0 from J, leaving 9 bases between them. The CDR3 totals 15 residues. CDR3 region: CASSVSPKSTDTQYF. CDR3 DNA sequence: TGTGCCAGCAGCGTAAGCCCGAAGAGCACAGATACGCAGTATTTT.

The chain carries TRBV28 and TRBJ2-5; perhaps TRBD1 as D (6 bases). This CDR3 is 15 amino acids long. Between the trimmed V and J ends, which lost 2 bases and 4 bases, there was a span of 14 bases. Per the germline V gene, CDR1 is MDHEN and CDR2 is SYDVKM. CDR3 loop: CASSLGPRDTETQYF. CDR3 DNA: TGTGCCAGCAGTTTAGGACCAAGGGACACAGAGACCCAGTACTTC.

V gene TRBV6-6 combines with J gene TRBJ1-4; 7 nucleotides line up with TRBD1. J lost 8 bases, V lost 5 bases, and 8 bases had no gene match. Germline V gene lookup returns CDR1 MNHNY and CDR2 SVGAGI (reference sequence). The CDR3 contains 14 residues. DNA of the CDR3: TGTGCCAGCAGTCAGACAGGGAGTGGAGAAAAACTGTTTTTT. Protein: CASSQTGSGEKLFF.

The chain has TRBV27 and TRBJ2-7; a possible D gene is TRBD2 (5 bases). Looked up from germline, CDR1 is MNHEY and CDR2 is SMNVEV (reference sequence). The length of the CDR3 is 14 residues. V lost 6 bases and J lost 2, with 14 bases in between. CDR3 in DNA: TGTGCCAGCAGCCTACGGGGTTATCCCTACGAGCAGTACTTC. It is translated as CASSLRGYPYEQYF.

V is TRBV7-2 and J is TRBJ1-1, with D perhaps matching TRBD1 (6 bases). V was shortened by 5 bases and J by 4 bases, with 11 bases between the two germline ends. The CDR3 sequence is 13 residues long. CDR1 and CDR2 (germline): SGHTA, FQGNSA. In DNA, the CDR3 is TGTGCCAGCAGCCTGGACAGCATCACTGAAGCTTTCTTT. Translation gives CASSLDSITEAFF.

This chain joins TRBV5-1 and TRBJ2-7, with D uncertain. The CDR3 covers 16 residues. The germline gives CDR1 SGHRS, CDR2 YFSETQ. V lost 0 bases and J lost 0, with 13 bases in between. In nucleotides, the CDR3 is TGCGCCAGCAGCTTGGGGCTTCTGAGGAGCTCCTACGAGCAGTACTTC. Its translation is CASSLGLLRSSYEQYF.

V is TRBV28 and J is TRBJ2-7; perhaps TRBD2 as D (7 bases). In germline, CDR1 is MDHEN, CDR2 SYDVKM. This CDR3 is built from 14 residues. V was trimmed by 7 bases and J by 1 base, leaving 14 bases between them. The CDR3 region has the DNA TGTGCCAGCACCCTGGGGGGGCTATCCTACGAGCAGTACTTC. It specifies CASTLGGLSYEQYF.

This clone occurred once. This rearrangement joins TRBV27 to TRBJ2-1, with TRBD2 identical over 8 bases. Germline values: CDR1 MNHEY, CDR2 SMNVEV (reference sequence). Germline trimming cut 9 bases from V and 7 bases from J; bases unmatched to any gene: 5. The CDR3 loop spans 12 amino acids. This chain's CDR3 is CASGGGWNEQFF. As DNA, the CDR3 is TGTGCCAGTGGCGGGGGGTGGAATGAGCAGTTCTTC.

This clone was recorded once. V gene TRBV19 combines with J gene TRBJ1-2, with 7 bases identical to TRBD1. The CDR3 extends over 14 amino acids. Germline V gene lookup returns CDR1 LNHDA and CDR2 SQIVND (reference sequence). V lost 5 bases, J lost 3 bases, and 6 bases stayed unmatched. CDR3 in DNA: TGTGCCAGTAGTGGAGACAGGGTAGACTATGGCTACACCTTC. This gives the protein CASSGDRVDYGYTF.

This chain connects TRBV27 to TRBJ2-7, with 9 bases fitting TRBD1. CDR1 and CDR2 (germline): MNHEY, SMNVEV (reference sequence). V was clipped by 2 bases and J by 7 bases; unmatched bases: 6. This CDR3 region has 14 residues. CDR3: CASSLRTGVREQYF. In DNA, the CDR3 is TGTGCCAGCAGTTTAAGGACAGGGGTAAGAGAGCAGTACTTC.

This chain uses TRBV5-1 with TRBJ2-1; TRBD1 agrees at 9 bases. Germline values: CDR1 SGHRS, CDR2 YFSETQ. The CDR3 has 16 residues. V was clipped by 1 base and J by 7 bases; unmatched bases: 9. The CDR3 is CASSLTTGGPGNEQFF. The CDR3 DNA reads as TGCGCCAGCAGCTTGACGACAGGGGGTCCGGGGAATGAGCAGTTCTTC.

This clone came up a few times. Here the CDR3 reads CASSLDRGISYEQYF. In DNA, the CDR3 is TGTGCCAGCAGCTTGGACAGGGGAATCTCCTACGAGCAGTACTTC. V usage is TRBV5-4 and J usage is TRBJ2-7; 7 bases are a match to TRBD1. Trimming cost V 0 bases and J 0 bases; bases outside gene matches: 3. CDR3 length: 15 amino acids. The germline CDR1 and CDR2 sequences are SGHNT and YYREEE (reference sequence).

The rearrangement links TRBV5-5 to TRBJ1-5, with D unclear. The CDR3 consists of 14 residues. The V end lost 5 bases, the J end lost 9 bases, and 18 bases lay between the germline ends. Germline CDR1 and CDR2: SGHKS and YYEKEE (reference sequence). The CDR3 is CASSPGARDLPQHF. For the CDR3, the DNA is TGTGCCAGCAGTCCAGGTGCCCGGGATCTGCCCCAGCATTTT.

The chain is built from TRBV5-1 and TRBJ2-2, with 7 bases lining up with TRBD1. Germline assignment: CDR1 SGHRS and CDR2 YFSETQ. The CDR3 is made up of 16 amino acids. The V segment lost 4 bases and the J segment 3 bases; nucleotides outside the gene matches: 9. This CDR3 is CASSPIGTVDTGELFF. DNA of the CDR3: TGCGCCAGCAGCCCGATTGGGACAGTTGACACCGGGGAGCTGTTTTTT.

The V call is TRBV10-2, the J call TRBJ1-5; TRBD1 is a possible D gene (5 bases). The CDR3 spans 15 residues. Germline values: CDR1 WSHSY, CDR2 SAAADI. V dropped 0 bases and J dropped 4 bases, with 10 bases sitting between them. Here the CDR3 reads CASSESGGGNQPQHF. In DNA form, the CDR3 reads TGCGCCAGCAGTGAGTCGGGGGGGGGAAATCAGCCCCAGCATTTT.

The V gene is TRBV28, the J gene TRBJ1-5; 7 bases are a match to TRBD1. The J segment lost 3 bases and the V segment lost 6 bases, leaving 17 bases of the junction unmatched. This CDR3 has 18 amino acids. CDR1 is MDHEN, CDR2 SYDVKM, per germline. The CDR3 DNA reads TGTGCCAGCAGCTGGAGGGGTGCCGGGACAGTTAACAATCAGCCCCAGCATTTT. As protein: CASSWRGAGTVNNQPQHF.

The rearrangement links TRBV7-6 to TRBJ2-1; 8 bases map to TRBD1. V lost 8 bases to trimming and J lost 7 bases; unmatched junction nucleotides: 1. The CDR3 has 11 residues. Germline V gene lookup returns CDR1 SGHVS and CDR2 FNYEAQ. CDR3 sequence reads: CASGQGNEQFF. CDR3 in DNA: TGTGCCAGCGGACAGGGAAATGAGCAGTTCTTC.